Presented here are 19 T cell receptor beta chains from one specimen sequenced in a study of cytomegalovirus exposure and HLA in healthy donors. It was with 60 Vbeta and 13 Jbeta primers that the PCR ran. Measured with immunoSEQ multiplex PCR; TCRdb has only the in-frame clones, and not every one. This table holds around 130,000 clones, approximately 83% found once. The specimen was PBMCs. The receptors derive from a girl aged 2 to 9 in good health and CMV-seronegative.

Only a few counts were recorded for this clone. The chain is built from TRBV9 and TRBJ1-4, with D perhaps TRBD1 (6 bases). The CDR3 covers 17 residues. V was cut by 0 bases and J by 3 bases, with 15 bases left in between. Germline CDR1 SGDLS, CDR2 YYNGEE. CDR3 bases: TGTGCCAGCAGCGTAGGCTCGGGGAACAGGGCTAATGAAAAACTGTTTTTT. Translation gives CASSVGSGNRANEKLFF.

The rearrangement links TRBV11-2 to TRBJ2-7; no clear D gene. Germline values: CDR1 SGHAT, CDR2 FQNNGV. V lost 4 bases to trimming and J lost 4 bases, with 8 bases between them. This CDR3 contains 12 residues. This CDR3 reads CASSSQRYEQYF. As DNA, the CDR3 is TGTGCCAGCAGCTCGCAGCGTTACGAGCAGTACTTC. Full variable domain (rest looked up from reference TRBV11-2 and TRBJ2-7): EAGVAQSPRYKIIEKRQSVAFWCNPISGHATLYWYQQILGQGPKLLIQFQNNGVVDDSQLPKDRFSAERLKGVDSTLKIQPAKLEDSAVYLCASSSQRYEQYFGPGTRLTVT.

The chain uses TRBV7-9 and TRBJ1-2; D possibly corresponds to TRBD1 (6 bases). The CDR3 has 14 residues. Germline V gene sequence: CDR1 SEHNR, CDR2 FQNEAQ (reference sequence). The ends were cut back, 5 bases at V and 8 bases at J, with 18 bases in the middle. The CDR3 loop is CASSRRDTARGYTF. CDR3 nucleotide sequence: TGTGCCAGCAGCCGCCGGGACACCGCCCGGGGCTACACCTTC.

Only one count was recorded for this clone. The V call is TRBV21-1, the J call TRBJ1-5; the table's D call TRBD1 went unverified against the DNA. TRBV21-1 is assigned pseudogene status. This CDR3 has 19 residues. CDR3 sequence (DNA): TGTGCCAGCAGCATTCCAGGGGGTTTCTTGCTTGTCAGCAATCAGCCCCAGCATTTT. It encodes CASSIPGGFLLVSNQPQHF.

This chain joins TRBV25-1 and TRBJ2-3, with TRBD1 identical over 8 bases. This CDR3 has 18 residues. CDR1 is MGHDK and CDR2 is SYGVNS in the germline V gene. The trim removed 1 base at V and 2 bases at J, leaving 11 bases unmatched. This CDR3 is CASSELRTGRRNTDTQYF. CDR3 DNA: TGTGCCAGCAGTGAATTGAGGACAGGGAGGAGGAACACAGATACGCAGTATTTT.

J is TRBJ2-1 and V is TRBV19; TRBD1 might be the D (5 bases). The V end was cut by 6 bases, the J end by 0 bases, with 15 bases between. This CDR3 has 16 amino acids. CDR1 LNHDA and CDR2 SQIVND come from the germline V gene (reference sequence). Written as DNA, the CDR3 is TGTGCCAGTAGAGGAGAGGACAAGAGCTCCTACAATGAGCAGTTCTTC. This gives the protein CASRGEDKSSYNEQFF.

This clone was observed a few times. The same CDR3 is also encoded by other DNA sequences in this sample. The chain combines TRBV2 with TRBJ1-1, with D unclear. This CDR3 contains 14 residues. Trimming removed 3 bases at V and 2 bases at J, with 10 bases between. The germline V gene encodes CDR1 SNHLY and CDR2 FYNNEI. Here the CDR3 DNA reads TGTGCCAGCAGTGACCGGGGAGGCAACACTGAAGCTTTCTTT. Encoded protein: CASSDRGGNTEAFF.

The rearrangement joins TRBV30 to TRBJ2-7, with TRBD1 matching over 11 bases. The V and J ends lost 5 bases and 3 bases, in that order; junction bases with no gene match: 0. CDR1 is GTSNPN, CDR2 SVGIG, per germline (reference sequence). This CDR3 contains 12 residues. The CDR3 nucleotides are TGTGCCTGGGGGACAGGGGGCTACGAGCAGTACTTC. Translated: CAWGTGGYEQYF. Supplemented by reference TRBV30 and TRBJ2-7, the full variable domain reads SQTIHQWPATLVQPVGSPLSLECTVEGTSNPNLYWYRQAAGRGLQLLFYSVGIGQISSEVPQNLSASRPQDRQFILSSKKLLLSDSGFYLCAWGTGGYEQYFGPGTRLTVT.

The chain links TRBV2 to TRBJ1-1; D is possibly TRBD1 (6 bases). V was trimmed by 6 bases and J by 3 bases, leaving 11 bases between them. The CDR3 runs to 13 residues. CDR1 and CDR2 from the germline V gene are SNHLY and FYNNEI. CDR3 DNA sequence: TGTGCCAGCAGCGATCAGGGGTACACTGAAGCTTTCTTT. It encodes CASSDQGYTEAFF.

The chain employs TRBV14 and TRBJ2-7; 10 positions agree with TRBD2. CDR1 is SGHDN, CDR2 FVKESK, per germline. The V and J ends lost 4 bases and 1 base, in that order; junction bases with no gene match: 4. CDR3 length: 15 residues. The chain's CDR3 is CASSRVAGGSYEQYF. The CDR3 DNA sequence: TGTGCCAGCAGCCGGGTAGCGGGAGGATCCTACGAGCAGTACTTC.

Worth noting for this clone: A junction end diverges from the germline sequence, so it may reflect a read error. Here the CDR3 DNA reads TGTGCCAGCAGCTCCGGGACTCCCTACGGGCAGTACTTC. Encoded protein: CASSSGTPYGQYF. The J gene is TRBJ2-7, the V gene TRBV7-9; perhaps TRBD2 as D (6 bases). This CDR3 has 13 residues. Germline loops: CDR1 SEHNR, CDR2 FQNEAQ (reference sequence).

J is TRBJ1-5 and V is TRBV2, with TRBD1 identical over 9 bases. The V and J ends lost 7 bases and 5 bases, in that order; junction bases with no gene match: 6. The CDR3 length is 14 residues. CDR1 is SNHLY and CDR2 is FYNNEI in the germline V gene. The CDR3 is CASILGQGDQPQHF. For the CDR3, the DNA is TGTGCCAGCATCCTGGGACAGGGCGATCAGCCCCAGCATTTT.

The rearrangement links TRBV19 to TRBJ1-5; 9 bases are a match to TRBD1. Germline CDR1 LNHDA, CDR2 SQIVND (reference sequence). This CDR3 has 14 residues. Trimming at V came to 4 bases and at J to 6 bases, leaving 4 bases not matched to a gene. CDR3: CASSRGQGGQPQHF. The CDR3 region has the DNA TGTGCCAGTAGTAGGGGACAGGGTGGTCAGCCCCAGCATTTT.

The CDR3 reads CATSRDPGSTNEKLFF. CDR3 bases: TGTGCCACCAGCAGAGATCCGGGATCAACTAATGAAAAACTGTTTTTT. The gene calls are TRBV15 and TRBJ1-4; D is unresolved. Germline V gene lookup returns CDR1 LNHNV and CDR2 YYDKDF (reference sequence). V lost 0 bases and J 0 bases, leaving 8 bases between the germline ends. The CDR3 runs to 16 residues. Supplemented by reference TRBV15 and TRBJ1-4, the full variable domain reads DAMVIQNPRYQVTQFGKPVTLSCSQTLNHNVMYWYQQKSSQAPKLLFHYYDKDFNNEADTPDNFQSRRPNTSFCFLDIRSPGLGDTAMYLCATSRDPGSTNEKLFFGSGTQLSVL.

The rearrangement joins TRBV7-8 to TRBJ2-4; the match to TRBD2 covers 8 bases. Germline-derived CDR1 and CDR2 are SGHVS and FQNEAQ. With V trimmed by 5 bases and J by 3 bases, 12 bases remained unmatched. CDR3 length: 17 residues. The CDR3 region has the DNA TGTGCCAGCAGCAAGCCGGGGGGGGAGTATGACAAAAACATTCAGTACTTC. It yields the protein CASSKPGGEYDKNIQYF.

The chain couples TRBV30 to TRBJ1-1; D unclear. The CDR3 covers 12 residues. Germline V CDR1 and CDR2: GTSNPN, SVGIG (reference sequence). V was pared by 0 bases and J by 11 bases, with 13 bases between. The CDR3 here is CAWSVSATGAFF. The CDR3, as DNA: TGTGCCTGGAGTGTGAGCGCAACGGGGGCTTTCTTT. Supplemented by reference TRBV30 and TRBJ1-1, the full variable domain reads SQTIHQWPATLVQPVGSPLSLECTVEGTSNPNLYWYRQAAGRGLQLLFYSVGIGQISSEVPQNLSASRPQDRQFILSSKKLLLSDSGFYLCAWSVSATGAFFGQGTRLTVV.

This clone was seen only a few times. The chain employs TRBV29-1 and TRBJ2-5; D possibly corresponds to TRBD1 (7 bases). The ends were cut back, 7 bases at V and 2 bases at J, with 11 bases in the middle. The CDR3 is 12 residues long. The germline gives CDR1 SQVTM, CDR2 ANQGSEA. The CDR3 nucleotides are TGCAGCGCCGGGGGACAGCAAGAGACCCAGTACTTC. Amino acid sequence: CSAGGQQETQYF. The whole variable domain, remainder taken from reference TRBV29-1 and TRBJ2-5, is SAVISQKPSRDICQRGTSLTIQCQVDSQVTMMFWYRQQPGQSLTLIATANQGSEATYESGFVIDKFPISRPNLTFSTLTVSNMSPEDSSIYLCSAGGQQETQYFGPGTRLLVL.

This chain joins TRBV6-1 and TRBJ2-2; possible D gene TRBD2, 5 bases. The CDR3 spans 17 residues. The V gene's germline CDR1 is MNHNS and CDR2 SASEGT. V was trimmed by 1 base and J by 2 bases, leaving 14 bases between them. The CDR3 DNA follows: TGTGCCAGCAGTGAAGATTCCAGGCGGACTAACACCGGGGAGCTGTTTTTT. Encoded protein: CASSEDSRRTNTGELFF.

The chain couples TRBV7-2 to TRBJ1-1; 8 nucleotides line up with TRBD1. With V trimmed by 1 base and J by 4 bases, 11 bases remained unmatched. Germline V gives CDR1 SGHTA, CDR2 FQGNSA. There are 17 residues in the CDR3. CDR3 bases: TGTGCCAGCAGCTTAGTCGGACAGGGAAACCTTGGCACTGAAGCTTTCTTT. Translating it yields CASSLVGQGNLGTEAFF. Drawing the rest from reference TRBV7-2 and TRBJ1-1, the complete variable domain is GAGVSQSPSNKVTEKGKDVELRCDPISGHTALYWYRQSLGQGLEFLIYFQGNSAPDKSGLPSDRFSAERTGGSVSTLTIQRTQQEDSAVYLCASSLVGQGNLGTEAFFGQGTRLTVV.